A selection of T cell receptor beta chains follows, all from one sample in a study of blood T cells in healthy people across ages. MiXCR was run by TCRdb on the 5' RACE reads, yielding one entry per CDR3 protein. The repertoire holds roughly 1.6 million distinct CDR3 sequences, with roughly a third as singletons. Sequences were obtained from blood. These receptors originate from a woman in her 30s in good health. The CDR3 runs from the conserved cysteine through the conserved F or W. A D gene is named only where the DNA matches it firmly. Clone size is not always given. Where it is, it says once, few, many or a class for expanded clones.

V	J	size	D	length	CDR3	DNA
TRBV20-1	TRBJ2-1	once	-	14	CNASGWGAYNEQFF	TGCAATGCCTCCGGGTGGGGGGCCTACAATGAGCAGTTCTTC
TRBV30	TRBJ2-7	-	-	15	CAWSVPISSAYEQYF	TGTGCCTGGAGTGTACCGATCTCTTCTGCCTACGAGCAGTACTTC
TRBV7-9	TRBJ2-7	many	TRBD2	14	CASSDSGRSNEQYF	TGTGCCAGCAGCGATAGCGGGAGAAGTAACGAGCAGTACTTC
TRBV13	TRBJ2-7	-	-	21	CASSGSRGTGDRLAAAYEQYF	TGTGCCAGCAGCGGATCTCGAGGGACAGGAGACCGACTAGCGGCCGCCTACGAGCAGTACTTC
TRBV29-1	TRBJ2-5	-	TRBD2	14	CSVRASGRRETQYF	TGCAGCGTGAGGGCTAGCGGGAGGCGTGAGACCCAGTACTTC
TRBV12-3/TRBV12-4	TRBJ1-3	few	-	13	CASTAGVGNTIYF	TGTGCCAGCACCGCAGGGGTCGGAAACACCATATATTTT
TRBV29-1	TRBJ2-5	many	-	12	CSGPRNQETQYF	TGCAGCGGCCCACGGAATCAAGAGACCCAGTACTTC
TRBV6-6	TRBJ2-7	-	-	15	CASSYSSIGSYEQYF	TGTGCCAGCAGTTACTCGAGTATAGGATCCTACGAGCAGTACTTC
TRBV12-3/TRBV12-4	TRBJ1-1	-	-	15	CASTSRGGAGTEAFF	TGTGCCAGCACCTCCAGGGGAGGGGCGGGCACTGAAGCTTTCTTT
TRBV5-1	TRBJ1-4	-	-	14	CASRTGPTNEKLFF	TGCGCCAGCAGGACGGGACCCACTAATGAAAAACTGTTTTTT
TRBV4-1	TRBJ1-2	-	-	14	CASSPADANYGYTF	TGCGCCAGCAGCCCCGCCGACGCTAACTATGGCTACACCTTC